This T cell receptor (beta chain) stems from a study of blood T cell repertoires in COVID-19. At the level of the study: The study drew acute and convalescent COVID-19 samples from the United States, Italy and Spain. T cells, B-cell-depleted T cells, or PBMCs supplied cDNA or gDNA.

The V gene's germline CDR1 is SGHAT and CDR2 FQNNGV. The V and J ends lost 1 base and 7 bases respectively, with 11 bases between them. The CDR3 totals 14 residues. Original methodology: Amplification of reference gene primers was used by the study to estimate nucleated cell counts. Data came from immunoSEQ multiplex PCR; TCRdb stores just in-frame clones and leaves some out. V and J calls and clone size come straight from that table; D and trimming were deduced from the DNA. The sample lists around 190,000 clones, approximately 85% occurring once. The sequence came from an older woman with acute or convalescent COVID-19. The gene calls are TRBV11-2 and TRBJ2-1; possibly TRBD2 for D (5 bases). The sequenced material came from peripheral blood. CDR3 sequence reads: CASSLGLSGNEQFF. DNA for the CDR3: TGTGCCAGCAGCTTAGGTCTATCGGGGAATGAGCAGTTCTTC.